These T cell receptor beta chains were read from a single sample in a study of blood T cell repertoires in COVID-19. Here immunoSEQ multiplex PCR was the method, and the copy in TCRdb shows in-frame clones only, minus some. This table has about 150,000 clones, around 90% appearing once. The sequenced sample consisted of peripheral blood. These receptor sequences come from a woman aged 55-70 years with active or convalescent COVID-19. Each CDR3 is given with its conserved first and last residue. The D gene is left open where the match is weak. The size field is filled for only some rows; it gives once, few, many or a size class.

TRBV10-3,NA,TRBJ2-7,NA,CAISERRDYEQYF,TGTGCCATCAGTGAGCGAAGAGATTACGAGCAGTACTTC
TRBV5-1,NA,TRBJ1-4,NA,CASSLTGGLLEKLFF,TGCGCCAGCAGTCTCACGGGGGGCCTGTTAGAAAAACTGTTTTTT
TRBV13,NA,TRBJ2-3,TRBD1,CASSPNEGALTSTDTQYF,TGTGCCAGCAGCCCTAATGAGGGGGCATTGACTAGCACAGATACGCAGTATTTT
TRBV4-3,NA,TRBJ1-3,NA,CASSQARGSGNTIYF,TGCGCCAGCAGCCAAGCCCGGGGCTCTGGAAACACCATATATTTT
TRBV24-1,NA,TRBJ1-2,TRBD1,CATSAGTGPYGYTF,TGTGCCACCAGTGCTGGGACAGGCCCCTATGGCTACACCTTC
TRBV10-3,NA,TRBJ2-2,TRBD1,CAISEKTGGGYTGELFF,TGTGCCATCAGTGAAAAAACAGGGGGTGGTTACACCGGGGAGCTGTTTTTT
TRBV5-1,NA,TRBJ2-1,NA,CASSFQDSSYNEQFF,TGCGCCAGCAGCTTCCAGGACAGCTCCTACAATGAGCAGTTCTTC
TRBV19,NA,TRBJ2-7,TRBD1,CASSILPGQGANYEQYF,TGTGCCAGTAGTATTTTACCGGGCCAGGGGGCTAACTACGAGCAGTACTTC
TRBV20-1,NA,TRBJ2-5,TRBD2,CSASEHGGETQYF,TGCAGTGCTAGTGAACACGGGGGGGAGACCCAGTACTTC
TRBV4-1,NA,TRBJ1-1,NA,CASSQDYMTGAEAFF,TGCGCCAGCAGCCAAGATTATATGACAGGAGCTGAAGCTTTCTTT
TRBV1,NA,TRBJ1-3,NA,CTSSQPGQGRNTIYF,TGCACCAGCAGCCAACCCGGACAGGGGAGAAACACCATATATTTT
TRBV7-2,NA,TRBJ1-5,NA,CASSPGVSNQPQHF,TGTGCCAGCAGCCCAGGGGTAAGCAATCAGCCCCAGCATTTT
TRBV5-1,NA,TRBJ2-5,NA,CASSLQELQETQYF,TGCGCCAGCAGCTTGCAGGAACTCCAAGAGACCCAGTACTTC
TRBV9,NA,TRBJ1-1,NA,CASSVAPGVDTEAFF,TGTGCCAGCAGCGTAGCTCCAGGGGTAGACACTGAAGCTTTCTTT
TRBV3-1/TRBV3-2,NA,TRBJ1-4,TRBD1,CASSQVQGPPTNEKLFF,TGTGCCAGCAGCCAAGTACAGGGGCCCCCAACTAATGAAAAACTGTTTTTT
TRBV19,NA,TRBJ1-5,TRBD1,CASSTNSGGGRPQHF,TGTGCCAGTAGTACCAATTCAGGGGGCGGGCGGCCCCAGCATTTT
TRBV19,once,TRBJ2-2,TRBD2,CASSLWTSGVNTGELFF,TGTGCCAGTAGTCTTTGGACTAGCGGGGTAAACACCGGGGAGCTGTTTTTT
TRBV7-2,few,TRBJ1-2,NA,CASSINYGYTF,TGTGCCAGCAGTATTAACTATGGCTACACCTTC
TRBV18,NA,TRBJ2-3,TRBD2,CASSPPLAGGKDTQYF,TGTGCCAGCTCACCACCCCTAGCGGGGGGGAAAGATACGCAGTATTTT
TRBV9,NA,TRBJ2-7,NA,CASSVAGVGSYEQYF,TGTGCCAGCAGCGTAGCCGGGGTCGGCTCCTACGAGCAGTACTTC
TRBV16,NA,TRBJ1-1,NA,CASSQSRRWNTEAFF,TGTGCCAGCAGCCAATCGCGCCGCTGGAACACTGAAGCTTTCTTT
TRBV5-1,NA,TRBJ2-7,TRBD1,CASSSGQGAYEQYF,TGCGCCAGCAGCTCGGGACAGGGGGCTTACGAGCAGTACTTC
TRBV5-1,NA,TRBJ1-2,NA,CASSFGTGSLTF,NA
TRBV7-9,NA,TRBJ2-2,NA,CASRRDNGGELFF,TGTGCCAGCAGAAGGGACAATGGAGGGGAGCTGTTTTTT
TRBV25-1,NA,TRBJ1-1,NA,CASTAEGGSNTEAFF,TGTGCCAGCACCGCGGAGGGGGGGTCGAACACTGAAGCTTTCTTT
TRBV24-1,NA,TRBJ2-7,TRBD1,CATSDTPRDRSYEQYF,TGTGCCACCAGTGATACGCCCCGGGACAGGTCCTACGAGCAGTACTTC
TRBV5-1,NA,TRBJ1-1,NA,CASSSFGGAGGTEAFF,TGCGCCAGCAGCTCTTTCGGGGGGGCTGGAGGAACTGAAGCTTTCTTT
TRBV12-3/TRBV12-4,NA,TRBJ1-5,TRBD1,CASSRTGNQPQHF,TGTGCCAGCAGTAGGACAGGGAATCAGCCCCAGCATTTT
TRBV7-9,NA,TRBJ2-1,TRBD2,CASSLTGTSIGEQFF,TGTGCCAGCAGCTTGACTGGGACTAGCATAGGTGAGCAGTTCTTC
TRBV13,NA,TRBJ1-6,NA,CASSSGVSPLHF,TGTGCCAGCAGCTCAGGCGTTTCACCCCTCCACTTT
TRBV9,NA,TRBJ1-3,NA,CASSPDPGELGNTIYF,TGTGCCAGCAGCCCTGACCCCGGGGAGTTAGGGAACACCATATATTTT